The 21 T cell receptor beta chains presented below share a single source sample, sequenced in a study of shared clonotypes between healthy human individuals. The table came from immunoSEQ multiplex PCR; TCRdb's copy has only in-frame clones and leaves some out. The sample lists more than 1,200,000 clones, 97% to 99% occurring once. The sequenced sample consisted of naive CD4+ T cells sorted from blood. Subset reported: CD45RA+ positively selected. The source is a man aged 25-45 years in good health.

The V gene is TRBV28, the J gene TRBJ1-5; weak D call: TRBD1 (5 bases). The V end lost 2 bases, the J end lost 7 bases, and 9 bases lay between the germline ends. The CDR3 contains 13 residues. Germline CDR1 is MDHEN and CDR2 is SYDVKM. As DNA, the CDR3 is TGTGCCAGCAGTTTAGCAGGGAGGCAGCCCCAGCATTTT. Residues: CASSLAGRQPQHF.

DNA for the CDR3: TGTGCCAGCAGTATTGAGAGCAATCAGCCCCAGCATTTT. Translation gives CASSIESNQPQHF. The chain carries TRBV6-1 and TRBJ1-5; D ambiguous. There are 13 residues in the CDR3. V was shortened by 5 bases and J by 1 base, with 6 bases between the two germline ends. Germline loops: CDR1 MNHNS, CDR2 SASEGT.

This clone appeared once. The genes are TRBV5-4 and TRBJ2-1; possible D gene TRBD2, 6 bases. The germline V gene encodes CDR1 SGHNT and CDR2 YYREEE (reference sequence). The V and J ends lost 1 base and 2 bases respectively, with 10 bases between them. The CDR3 extends over 15 amino acids. The CDR3, as DNA: TGTGCCAGCAGCTTGCGTAGCGGAGCCTACAATGAGCAGTTCTTC. Amino acids: CASSLRSGAYNEQFF.

This chain uses TRBV5-1 with TRBJ1-4, with TRBD1 identical over 10 bases. The J segment lost 0 bases and the V segment lost 4 bases, leaving 9 bases of the junction unmatched. The CDR3 runs 18 residues. Germline lookup yields CDR1 SGHRS and CDR2 YFSETQ. CDR3 loop: CASSKSTGGYATNEKLFF. The CDR3 coding sequence is TGCGCCAGCAGCAAATCGACAGGGGGCTATGCAACTAATGAAAAACTGTTTTTT.

The chain links TRBV6-1 to TRBJ2-7; D may match TRBD1 or TRBD2 (7 bases each). The V gene's germline CDR1 is MNHNS and CDR2 SASEGT. V was clipped by 0 bases and J by 9 bases, with 15 bases between them. The CDR3 covers 14 residues. The CDR3 bases are TGTGCCAGCAGTGAAGCCGGACAGGAGCGGGGGCAGTACTTC. Translation gives CASSEAGQERGQYF.

This clone was detected once. The chain couples TRBV11-2 to TRBJ2-1; D may be TRBD2 (5 bases). V lost 5 bases to trimming and J lost 2 bases, with 13 bases between them. The CDR3 length is 15 residues. Germline values: CDR1 SGHAT, CDR2 FQNNGV. CDR3: CASSATVGAYNEQFF. The CDR3 bases are TGTGCCAGCAGCGCCACCGTGGGAGCCTACAATGAGCAGTTCTTC.

This rearrangement joins TRBV28 to TRBJ2-2; 8 bases match TRBD2. The V and J ends lost 2 bases and 3 bases, in that order; junction bases with no gene match: 8. Germline V gene lookup returns CDR1 MDHEN and CDR2 SYDVKM. The CDR3 is 17 amino acids. The CDR3 sequence is CASSLVSGLADTGELFF. CDR3 bases: TGTGCCAGCAGTTTAGTCTCCGGACTAGCAGACACCGGGGAGCTGTTTTTT.

This sequence joins TRBV4-1 and TRBJ2-1, with D possibly TRBD1 on 6 matching bases. V lost 4 bases and J lost 1, with 17 bases in between. This CDR3 comprises 17 residues. Germline CDR1 is MGHRA and CDR2 is YSYEKL. The CDR3 is CASSPWGHQDSYNEQFF. The CDR3 region has the DNA TGCGCCAGCAGCCCCTGGGGACATCAAGATTCCTACAATGAGCAGTTCTTC.

V is TRBV11-2 and J is TRBJ2-7, with 14 nucleotides matching TRBD2. Germline CDR1 is SGHAT and CDR2 is FQNNGV. With 5 bases clipped from V and 4 bases from J, the junction kept 7 bases outside the gene matches. CDR3 length: 16 amino acids. Here the CDR3 DNA reads TGTGCCAGCAGCCCCACCGGGACTAGCGGGAGATACGAGCAGTACTTC. It codes for CASSPTGTSGRYEQYF.

The chain joins TRBV19 to TRBJ2-7; perhaps TRBD2 as D (5 bases). Trimming cost V 6 bases and J 4 bases, with 10 bases left between them. The V gene's germline CDR1 is LNHDA and CDR2 SQIVND (reference sequence). This CDR3 comprises 12 residues. CDR3 protein: CASSTPGYEQYF. The CDR3 nucleotides read TGTGCCAGTAGCACACCGGGGTACGAGCAGTACTTC.

This chain links TRBV5-1 with TRBJ2-1, with 14 bases fitting TRBD2. This CDR3 contains 16 residues. The V gene end was trimmed by 3 bases and the J gene end by 4 bases; junction bases not matched to a gene: 3. Germline CDR1 and CDR2: SGHRS and YFSETQ. As DNA, the CDR3 is TGCGCCAGCAGCTGGGGACTAGCGGGAGAGTACAATGAGCAGTTCTTC. It yields the protein CASSWGLAGEYNEQFF.

The chain has TRBV6-4 and TRBJ2-2; D tentatively fits TRBD1 or TRBD2 (5 bases each). The V gene lost 0 bases and the J gene lost 6 bases, with 23 bases spanning the gap. The CDR3 length is 19 residues. In germline, CDR1 is MRHNA, CDR2 SNTAGT. In DNA form, the CDR3 reads TGTGCCAGCAGTGACTCGAGTGTTGCAGGGAGCGGCGTGGCCGGGGAGCTGTTTTTT. It yields the protein CASSDSSVAGSGVAGELFF.

CDR3 region: CATSRGPTSTDTQYF. DNA of the CDR3: TGTGCCACATCCAGAGGGCCAACTAGCACAGATACGCAGTATTTT. This chain uses TRBV6-5 with TRBJ2-3, with a possible D match to TRBD2 (5 bases). With 10 bases removed from V and 0 bases from J, the gap between germline ends came to 17 bases. CDR1 MNHEY and CDR2 SVGAGI come from the germline V gene. The CDR3 is 15 amino acids.

V gene TRBV4-3 combines with J gene TRBJ2-2; TRBD1 matches at 10 bases. CDR3 length equals 16 residues. The J segment lost 7 bases and the V segment lost 2 bases, leaving 7 bases of the junction unmatched. Germline-derived CDR1 and CDR2 are LGHNA and YSLEER. CDR3 residues: CASSQYRQGANGELFF. CDR3 DNA: TGCGCCAGCAGCCAATACAGACAGGGGGCGAACGGGGAGCTGTTTTTT.

The chain is built from TRBV7-2 and TRBJ2-7; D is unresolved. In germline, CDR1 is SGHTA, CDR2 FQGNSA. The V and J ends lost 2 bases and 1 base respectively, with 15 bases between them. The CDR3 is 16 amino acids. In nucleotides, the CDR3 is TGTGCCAGCAGCTTAAACTCTTTGGCGGCGTCCTACGAGCAGTACTTC. Protein sequence: CASSLNSLAASYEQYF.

V and J are TRBV9 and TRBJ2-7, with unresolved D. Trimming removed 0 bases at V and 0 bases at J, with 7 bases between. Germline V CDR1 and CDR2: SGDLS, YYNGEE. The length of the CDR3 is 14 residues. CDR3 protein: CASSVVVGSYEQYF. CDR3 nucleotides: TGTGCCAGCAGCGTAGTGGTGGGCTCCTACGAGCAGTACTTC. Using reference TRBV9 and TRBJ2-7 for the parts outside the CDR3, the full variable domain is DSGVTQTPKHLITATGQRVTLRCSPRSGDLSVYWYQQSLDQGLQFLIQYYNGEERAKGNILERFSAQQFPDLHSELNLSSLELGDSALYFCASSVVVGSYEQYFGPGTRLTVT.

This chain uses TRBV11-1 with TRBJ2-7; 9 bases match TRBD2. Losses at the gene ends were 3 bases for V and 3 bases for J; bases not matched to a gene: 3. Germline CDR1 and CDR2: SGHAT and FQDESV (reference sequence). The CDR3 spans 14 residues. Written as DNA, the CDR3 is TGTGCCAGCAGCTTTAGCGGGGGCCTCTACGAGCAGTACTTC. It yields the protein CASSFSGGLYEQYF.

This chain joins TRBV11-3 and TRBJ2-1; maybe TRBD2 (5 bases). The germline CDR1 and CDR2 sequences are SGHNT and YENEEA. There are 14 residues in the CDR3. Trimming shortened V by 4 bases and J by 5 bases, and 12 bases separated the two germline ends. The CDR3 region has the DNA TGTGCCAGCAGCTCCGGGGTGAGGGACAATGAGCAGTTCTTC. Its translation: CASSSGVRDNEQFF.

The V call is TRBV9, the J call TRBJ1-1; D possibly corresponds to TRBD1 (6 bases). The CDR3 loop spans 14 amino acids. V dropped 4 bases and J dropped 4 bases, with 14 bases sitting between them. Per germline, CDR1 SGDLS and CDR2 YYNGEE. DNA of the CDR3: TGTGCCAGCAGCTCAAGGGGGTTGGGCACTGAAGCTTTCTTT. Its translation: CASSSRGLGTEAFF.

The chain links TRBV6-5 to TRBJ2-7; D might be TRBD2 (6 bases). The V end was cut by 2 bases, the J end by 0 bases, with 11 bases between. The germline V gene has CDR1 MNHEY and CDR2 SVGAGI. The CDR3 runs to 15 residues. CDR3 nucleotide sequence: TGTGCCAGCAGTTACGCGGGGCACAGCTCCTACGAGCAGTACTTC. This translates into CASSYAGHSSYEQYF.

The chain carries TRBV7-9 and TRBJ1-3; D is undetermined. The germline V gene encodes CDR1 SEHNR and CDR2 FQNEAQ (reference sequence). V lost 4 bases and J 4 bases, leaving 11 bases between the germline ends. The CDR3 spans 14 residues. The CDR3 nucleotides are TGTGCCAGCAGCTCCCCTCGACGCGGAAACACCATATATTTT. It specifies CASSSPRRGNTIYF.